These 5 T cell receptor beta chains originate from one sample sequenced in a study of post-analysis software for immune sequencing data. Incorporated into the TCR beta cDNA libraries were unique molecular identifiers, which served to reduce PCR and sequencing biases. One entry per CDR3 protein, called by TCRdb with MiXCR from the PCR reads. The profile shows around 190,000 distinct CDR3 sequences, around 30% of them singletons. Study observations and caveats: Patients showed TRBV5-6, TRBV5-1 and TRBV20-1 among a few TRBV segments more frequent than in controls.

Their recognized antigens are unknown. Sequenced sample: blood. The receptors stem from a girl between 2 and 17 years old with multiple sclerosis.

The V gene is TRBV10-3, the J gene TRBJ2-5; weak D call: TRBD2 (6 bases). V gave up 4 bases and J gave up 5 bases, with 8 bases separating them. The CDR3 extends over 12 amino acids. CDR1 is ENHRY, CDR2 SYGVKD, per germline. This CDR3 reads CAISVRGETQYF. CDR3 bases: TGTGCCATCAGTGTACGGGGGGAGACCCAGTACTTC.

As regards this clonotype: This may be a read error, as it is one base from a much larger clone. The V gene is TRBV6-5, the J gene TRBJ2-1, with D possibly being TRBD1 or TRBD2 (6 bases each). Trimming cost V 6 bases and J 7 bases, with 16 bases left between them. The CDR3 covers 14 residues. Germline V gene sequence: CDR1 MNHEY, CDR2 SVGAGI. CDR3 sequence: CASRFQGRQNEQFF. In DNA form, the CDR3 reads TGTGCCAGCAGGTTCCAGGGGAGGCAAAATGAGCAGTTCTTC.

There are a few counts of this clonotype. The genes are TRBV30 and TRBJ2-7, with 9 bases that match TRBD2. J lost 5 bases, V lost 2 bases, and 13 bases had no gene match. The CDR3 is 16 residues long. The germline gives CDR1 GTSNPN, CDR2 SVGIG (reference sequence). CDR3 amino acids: CAWSRGLATSGDEQYF. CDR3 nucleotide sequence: TGTGCCTGGAGTCGGGGACTAGCAACCTCGGGGGACGAGCAGTACTTC.

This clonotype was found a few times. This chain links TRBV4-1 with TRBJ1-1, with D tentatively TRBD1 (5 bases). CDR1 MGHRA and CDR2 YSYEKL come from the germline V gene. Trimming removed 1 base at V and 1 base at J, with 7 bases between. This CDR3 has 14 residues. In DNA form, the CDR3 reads TGCGCCAGCAGCCAAGCAACAGGGAACACTGAAGCTTTCTTT. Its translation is CASSQATGNTEAFF.

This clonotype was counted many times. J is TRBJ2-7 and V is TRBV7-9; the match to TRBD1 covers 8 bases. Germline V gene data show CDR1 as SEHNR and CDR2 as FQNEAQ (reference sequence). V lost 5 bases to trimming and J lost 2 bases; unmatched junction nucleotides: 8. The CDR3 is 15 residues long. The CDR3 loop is CASSRPGTGTYEQYF. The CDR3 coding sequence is TGTGCCAGCAGCAGGCCCGGGACAGGAACCTACGAGCAGTACTTC.